These 32 T cell receptor beta chains were sequenced from one sample in a study of OX40 agonist ivuxolimab in advanced cancers. Libraries were made using the immunoSEQ multiplex PCR assay. TCRdb provides this immuneACCESS table in a form limited to in-frame rearrangements. Some clones are lacking; in checked studies, under half of them reflect an unresolved V gene, and why the rest are absent is not known. Counted in this sample were some 10,000 clones; about 79% of them appeared once. The ten biggest clones cover about a fifth of the sample. The sequencing used CD4+ or CD8+ T cells sorted from blood, collected in a trial of the OX40 agonist ivuxolimab. These receptor sequences come from an adult with an advanced solid tumor such as melanoma, head and neck, liver or kidney cancer.

The sample holds a few counts of this clone. This sequence joins TRBV27 and TRBJ2-7; TRBD1 matches at 7 bases. The CDR3 length is 16 residues. V shed 5 bases and J 2 bases; nucleotides not matched to a gene: 12. CDR1 is MNHEY, CDR2 SMNVEV, per germline (reference sequence). The CDR3 DNA follows: TGTGCCAGCAGTCTCCTTATCCAGGGGGAAACCTACGAGCAGTACTTC. Translated, it gives CASSLLIQGETYEQYF.

The genes are TRBV28 and TRBJ1-1, with D hard to call. Trimming took off 3 bases at V and 5 bases at J, with 13 bases between the two ends. The germline gives CDR1 MDHEN, CDR2 SYDVKM. The CDR3 totals 14 residues. CDR3 residues: CASSFRAERTEAFF. As DNA, the CDR3 is TGTGCCAGCAGTTTTCGGGCAGAAAGAACTGAAGCTTTCTTT.

V and J are TRBV6-4 and TRBJ2-5; the D gene is possibly TRBD2 (7 bases). CDR3 length equals 14 residues. Trimming cost V 6 bases and J 0 bases, with 11 bases left between them. Looked up from germline, CDR1 is MRHNA and CDR2 is SNTAGT. CDR3 sequence (DNA): TGTGCCAGCAGGGGGGGGGCCCACCAAGAGACCCAGTACTTC. This codes for CASRGGAHQETQYF.

V gene TRBV7-8 combines with J gene TRBJ1-6; 7 bases are a match to TRBD1. Germline loops: CDR1 SGHVS, CDR2 FQNEAQ. V was pared by 5 bases and J by 7 bases, with 8 bases of the junction left unmatched. CDR3 length: 15 amino acids. CDR3 amino acids: CASSIDRVGNSPLHF. CDR3 DNA: TGTGCCAGCAGCATCGACAGGGTGGGCAATTCACCCCTCCACTTT.

The chain combines TRBV5-4 with TRBJ2-1; 10 bases fit TRBD1. This CDR3 region has 14 residues. CDR1 is SGHNT, CDR2 YYREEE, per germline (reference sequence). The V segment lost 4 bases and the J segment 6 bases; nucleotides outside the gene matches: 4. CDR3 residues: CASSAGTGVNEQFF. The CDR3 DNA reads as TGTGCCAGCAGCGCCGGGACAGGGGTCAATGAGCAGTTCTTC.

This chain joins TRBV7-2 and TRBJ2-7, with 9 bases identical to TRBD1. The CDR3 runs to 14 residues. V was pared by 5 bases and J by 4 bases, with 6 bases of the junction left unmatched. Germline loops: CDR1 SGHTA, CDR2 FQGNSA. In DNA form, the CDR3 reads TGTGCCAGCAGCCCACAGGGGGCGTCTTACGAGCAGTACTTC. Translated: CASSPQGASYEQYF. The full variable domain, completed using reference TRBV7-2 and TRBJ2-7, is GAGVSQSPSNKVTEKGKDVELRCDPISGHTALYWYRQSLGQGLEFLIYFQGNSAPDKSGLPSDRFSAERTGGSVSTLTIQRTQQEDSAVYLCASSPQGASYEQYFGPGTRLTVT.

CDR3 sequence (DNA): TGTGCCAGCTTTTCCGGGCTCGAGCAGTACTTC. Protein sequence: CASFSGLEQYF. The chain is built from TRBV2 and TRBJ2-7, with no clear D. V was shortened by 8 bases and J by 6 bases, with 11 bases between the two germline ends. The CDR3 runs 11 residues. CDR1 and CDR2 (germline): SNHLY, FYNNEI.

Note on this clone: This same CDR3 is encoded by further DNA sequences in the sample. This rearrangement joins TRBV2 to TRBJ1-6; D gene uncertain. Trimming cost V 2 bases and J 8 bases, with 7 bases left between them. The CDR3 extends over 13 amino acids. CDR1 is SNHLY and CDR2 is FYNNEI in the germline V gene. Here the CDR3 reads CASSESPYSPLHF. CDR3 DNA sequence: TGTGCCAGCAGTGAATCTCCCTATTCACCCCTCCACTTT.

This clone was counted a few times. The chain is built from TRBV5-6 and TRBJ1-2; the match to TRBD1 covers 11 bases. CDR3 length equals 17 residues. After removal of 7 bases from V and 4 bases from J, the junction contained 15 bases not matched to a gene. Germline loops: CDR1 SGHDT, CDR2 YYEEEE. The CDR3 reads CASEGTGQGAFFYGYTF. In DNA form, the CDR3 reads TGTGCCAGCGAAGGGACCGGACAGGGGGCGTTTTTCTATGGCTACACCTTC. Together with reference TRBV5-6 and TRBJ1-2, the CDR3 gives the full variable domain: DAGVTQSPTHLIKTRGQQVTLRCSPKSGHDTVSWYQQALGQGPQFIFQYYEEEERQRGNFPDRFSGHQFPNYSSELNVNALLLGDSALYLCASEGTGQGAFFYGYTFGSGTRLTVV.

CDR3 loop: CASSYRDTANTGELFF. CDR3 DNA sequence: TGTGCCAGCAGTTACCGGGACACTGCGAACACCGGGGAGCTGTTTTTT. The V and J genes are TRBV28 and TRBJ2-2; possibly TRBD1 for D (6 bases). Germline loops: CDR1 MDHEN, CDR2 SYDVKM. Trimming cost V 4 bases and J 0 bases, with 12 bases left between them. There are 16 residues in the CDR3.

The chain links TRBV6-5 to TRBJ1-2; D unresolved. CDR1 is MNHEY, CDR2 SVGAGI, per germline. The CDR3 runs to 15 residues. Trimming took 7 bases from V and 2 from J, leaving 17 bases between them. The chain's CDR3 is CASIGGDFGNYGYTF. The CDR3 DNA follows: TGTGCCAGCATCGGCGGGGATTTTGGGAACTATGGCTACACCTTC.

This chain joins TRBV7-8 and TRBJ2-2; D call uncertain. The CDR3 contains 14 residues. Trimming pared 0 bases from V and 8 bases from J, leaving 10 bases between. Germline values: CDR1 SGHVS, CDR2 FQNEAQ. CDR3 coding DNA: TGTGCCAGCAGCTTAGCGTCCGAGGCGGGGGAGCTGTTTTTT. It specifies CASSLASEAGELFF.

This clone is classed as large. The rearrangement uses TRBV4-1 and TRBJ1-1; perhaps TRBD1 as D (5 bases). CDR3 length equals 14 residues. With 3 bases removed from V and 9 bases from J, the gap between germline ends came to 17 bases. Germline V gene data show CDR1 as MGHRA and CDR2 as YSYEKL. In nucleotides, the CDR3 is TGCGCCAGCAGCCACGCCGGGGGTATGGGCCAAGCTTTCTTT. It encodes CASSHAGGMGQAFF.

The V and J genes are TRBV7-9 and TRBJ2-7, with D uncertain. Deletions cut 7 bases from V and 5 bases from J, with 15 bases between. The CDR3 contains 13 residues. Germline assignment: CDR1 SEHNR and CDR2 FQNEAQ (reference sequence). The CDR3 DNA is TGTGCCAGCACCTCTAGTCTCTTGGACGAGCAGTACTTC. As protein: CASTSSLLDEQYF.

The CDR3 sequence: CASSLVSNEQFF. CDR3 sequence (DNA): TGTGCCAGCAGCTTAGTGAGCAATGAGCAGTTCTTC. The genes are TRBV7-9 and TRBJ2-1; D gene ambiguous. The CDR3 covers 12 residues. V was clipped by 1 base and J by 6 bases, with 4 bases between them. The germline CDR1 and CDR2 sequences are SEHNR and FQNEAQ (reference sequence).

This chain links TRBV5-5 with TRBJ2-1, with D tentatively TRBD1 or TRBD2 (5 bases each). CDR3 length equals 17 residues. The V end lost 0 bases, the J end lost 5 bases, and 18 bases lay between the germline ends. Germline V gives CDR1 SGHKS, CDR2 YYEKEE (reference sequence). As DNA, the CDR3 is TGTGCCAGCAGCTTGGGGGGACCAGCGGCCTTTGACAATGAGCAGTTCTTC. Protein: CASSLGGPAAFDNEQFF.

A word on this clone: One end of the junction fails to match germline, which may point to a read error. The J gene is TRBJ1-1, the V gene TRBV5-5; D is perhaps TRBD1 (6 bases). Germline V CDR1 and CDR2: SGHKS, YYEKEE (reference sequence). The CDR3 sequence is 12 residues long. The CDR3 bases are TGTGCCAGCAGCCTGGACAGCCCCAATGGAATCTTT. Translating gives CASSLDSPNGIF.

The rearrangement links TRBV7-9 to TRBJ2-7; D gene unclear. The CDR3 totals 11 residues. V lost 6 bases to trimming and J lost 1 base, with 4 bases between them. Germline lookup yields CDR1 SEHNR and CDR2 FQNEAQ (reference sequence). The CDR3 reads CASSLSYEQYF. The CDR3 DNA reads TGTGCCAGCAGTCTTTCCTACGAGCAGTACTTC.

V and J are TRBV28 and TRBJ2-1; 7 bases are a match to TRBD2. Trimming at V came to 2 bases and at J to 2 bases, leaving 9 bases not matched to a gene. CDR1 is MDHEN, CDR2 SYDVKM, per germline. The CDR3 is made up of 17 amino acids. The CDR3 loop is CASSLSPSGGPYNEQFF. The CDR3 DNA sequence: TGTGCCAGCAGTTTAAGCCCGTCGGGGGGTCCCTACAATGAGCAGTTCTTC.

This chain connects TRBV7-9 to TRBJ2-5; D possibly uses TRBD1 or TRBD2 (5 bases each). The CDR3 has 15 amino acids. Per the germline V gene, CDR1 is SEHNR and CDR2 is FQNEAQ (reference sequence). The V end was cut by 5 bases, the J end by 5 bases, with 18 bases between. DNA of the CDR3: TGTGCCAGCAGCCACCCAGTGAGGGGCTGGGAGACCCAGTACTTC. It encodes CASSHPVRGWETQYF.

The V gene is TRBV28, the J gene TRBJ1-1; 9 bases match TRBD1. The V segment lost 5 bases and the J segment 5 bases; nucleotides outside the gene matches: 9. This CDR3 is 15 amino acids long. Germline lookup yields CDR1 MDHEN and CDR2 SYDVKM. The CDR3 nucleotides are TGTGCCAGCAGTCGGGACAGGGAGGTGCGGACTGAAGCTTTCTTT. Its translation: CASSRDREVRTEAFF.

The CDR3 sequence is CASSLGRTGGFEQYF. The CDR3 coding sequence is TGTGCCAGCAGCTTGGGACGGACAGGGGGGTTCGAGCAGTACTTC. V is TRBV5-4 and J is TRBJ2-7, with TRBD1 matching over 10 bases. The CDR3 extends over 15 amino acids. Germline V gene sequence: CDR1 SGHNT, CDR2 YYREEE (reference sequence). V shed 0 bases and J 6 bases; nucleotides not matched to a gene: 6.

Comments on this clone: One end of the junction fails to match germline, which may point to a read error. This chain uses TRBV7-2 with TRBJ2-5; 8 nucleotides align to TRBD2. The CDR3 contains 15 residues. Looked up from germline, CDR1 is SGHTA and CDR2 is FQGNSA. CDR3 residues: CASSWGLVRQEAQYF. In nucleotides, the CDR3 is TGTGCCAGCAGCTGGGGACTAGTTCGGCAAGAGGCCCAGTACTTC.

This sequence joins TRBV5-6 and TRBJ1-6; D uncertain. CDR1 SGHDT and CDR2 YYEEEE come from the germline V gene. V was clipped by 0 bases and J by 0 bases, with 7 bases between them. The CDR3 spans 16 residues. The CDR3: CASSLGGSSYNSPLHF. The CDR3 DNA sequence: TGTGCCAGCAGCTTGGGTGGGAGCTCCTATAATTCACCCCTCCACTTT.

The chain employs TRBV4-3 and TRBJ1-2; TRBD1 agrees at 7 bases. CDR1 is LGHNA, CDR2 YSLEER, per germline. The V gene end was trimmed by 1 base and the J gene end by 5 bases; junction bases not matched to a gene: 7. This CDR3 contains 15 residues. The DNA of the CDR3 is TGCGCCAGCAGCCAAGGCCCGTCAGGGGGATATGGCTACACCTTC. This translates into CASSQGPSGGYGYTF.

This clone was seen only once. The chain employs TRBV28 and TRBJ2-7; D might be TRBD1 or TRBD2, each matching 5 bases. The CDR3 is made up of 14 amino acids. CDR1 and CDR2 from the germline V gene are MDHEN and SYDVKM. Trimming left V 4 bases short and J 2 bases short, with 12 bases between. CDR3 sequence: CASSSGRPPYEQYF. CDR3 sequence (DNA): TGTGCCAGCAGTTCGGGACGACCCCCCTACGAGCAGTACTTC.

This clone was found a few times. CDR3: CASSLQTGNEQYF. The CDR3 DNA is TGTGCCAGCAGTTTGCAGACAGGGAACGAGCAGTACTTC. V is TRBV27 and J is TRBJ2-7; 7 bases agree with TRBD1. CDR1 MNHEY and CDR2 SMNVEV come from the germline V gene (reference sequence). Trimming cost V 3 bases and J 5 bases; bases outside gene matches: 4. CDR3 length equals 13 residues.

This clone is termed medium-sized (0.01 to 0.1%). V is TRBV11-3 and J is TRBJ2-2; D is perhaps TRBD1 (6 bases). Trimming pared 3 bases from V and 11 bases from J, leaving 10 bases between. From germline, CDR1 is SGHNT and CDR2 YENEEA. This CDR3 has 12 residues. CDR3: CASSFRGGELFF. CDR3 nucleotide sequence: TGTGCCAGCAGCTTCAGGGGTGGAGAGCTGTTTTTT.

In DNA, the CDR3 is TGCGCCAGCAGCCAAGATCTTGGCTACTACGAGCAGTACTTC. It codes for CASSQDLGYYEQYF. This sequence joins TRBV4-3 and TRBJ2-7, with D unresolved. CDR3 length equals 14 residues. V lost 0 bases to trimming and J lost 3 bases, with 9 bases between them. Germline CDR1 LGHNA, CDR2 YSLEER.

The chain is built from TRBV11-2 and TRBJ2-5; 13 positions agree with TRBD2. Trimming cost V 7 bases and J 0 bases; bases outside gene matches: 2. This CDR3 contains 15 residues. Germline V gene lookup returns CDR1 SGHAT and CDR2 FQNNGV. CDR3 in amino acids: CASKGLAGDQETQYF. CDR3 sequence (DNA): TGTGCCAGCAAAGGACTAGCGGGGGACCAAGAGACCCAGTACTTC.

The chain combines TRBV15 with TRBJ2-7; D uncertain. The CDR3 runs 15 residues. V was pared by 0 bases and J by 2 bases, with 11 bases between. Germline assignment: CDR1 LNHNV and CDR2 YYDKDF (reference sequence). DNA of the CDR3: TGTGCCACCAGCAGAGATCGTGGGCCAGCCTACGAGCAGTACTTC. This encodes CATSRDRGPAYEQYF.

The chain has TRBV29-1 and TRBJ1-2, with a possible D match to TRBD1 (6 bases). This CDR3 spans 14 amino acids. The germline CDR1 and CDR2 sequences are SQVTM and ANQGSEA. V was pared by 7 bases and J by 8 bases, with 23 bases between. In nucleotides, the CDR3 is TGCAGCGCCCTTGTCGGGCAGGGGCTGGTGGGCTACACCTTC. Translated, it gives CSALVGQGLVGYTF.